Following are 20 T cell receptor beta chains from one sample sequenced in a study of blood T cell repertoires in COVID-19. Libraries were prepared by immunoSEQ multiplex PCR; TCRdb keeps only in-frame clonotypes and omits some of them. The repertoire holds 99,000 or so clones, with about 85% as singletons. The sample was peripheral blood. These receptors all stem from a man aged 45-65 years with acute or convalescent COVID-19.

The rearrangement uses TRBV19 and TRBJ2-7; tentatively, D is TRBD2 (5 bases). The CDR3 spans 17 residues. With 5 bases removed from V and 7 bases from J, the gap between germline ends came to 27 bases. Germline CDR1 and CDR2: LNHDA and SQIVND (reference sequence). CDR3: CASSDTAGGLFRGEQYF. CDR3 in DNA: TGTGCCAGTAGTGATACGGCGGGCGGTCTCTTTCGGGGAGAGCAGTACTTC.

This sequence joins TRBV5-4 and TRBJ1-4, with 8 nucleotides matching TRBD1. There are 15 residues in the CDR3. Germline values: CDR1 SGHNT, CDR2 YYREEE (reference sequence). Trimming removed 0 bases from V and 13 bases from J; junction bases left unmatched: 11. The CDR3 spells CASSLAGAGGGGLFF. The CDR3 DNA sequence: TGTGCCAGCAGCTTGGCCGGGGCAGGGGGCGGTGGACTGTTTTTT.

The rearrangement joins TRBV28 to TRBJ1-1; the match to TRBD1 covers 7 bases. Germline V gene data show CDR1 as MDHEN and CDR2 as SYDVKM. The CDR3 runs 13 residues. Trimming removed 3 bases from V and 11 bases from J; junction bases left unmatched: 9. The CDR3 nucleotides read TGTGCCAGCAGTTTGGAAGGGGGCCTAGGGGCTTTCTTT. Its translation is CASSLEGGLGAFF.

The V and J genes are TRBV4-1 and TRBJ1-1; D is perhaps TRBD1 (5 bases). Germline V gene sequence: CDR1 MGHRA, CDR2 YSYEKL. There are 13 residues in the CDR3. Trimming pared 0 bases from V and 3 bases from J, leaving 5 bases between. The chain's CDR3 is CASSQDRDTEAFF. The CDR3 DNA sequence: TGCGCCAGCAGCCAAGACAGGGACACTGAAGCTTTCTTT.

This clone was seen only once. The genes are TRBV10-3 and TRBJ1-2, with a tentative D call TRBD1 (6 bases). CDR1 and CDR2 from the germline V gene are ENHRY and SYGVKD. CDR3 length: 15 amino acids. Trimming took off 3 bases at V and 4 bases at J, with 15 bases between the two ends. This CDR3 reads CAISEPGAKGYGYTF. CDR3 DNA: TGTGCCATCAGTGAACCAGGGGCGAAGGGCTATGGCTACACCTTC.

There are a few counts of this clone. The gene calls are TRBV19 and TRBJ1-2; D unclear. Germline V lookup: CDR1 LNHDA, CDR2 SQIVND (reference sequence). Trimming shortened V by 3 bases and J by 4 bases, and 9 bases separated the two germline ends. The CDR3 contains 13 residues. CDR3: CASSMGRAYGYTF. The CDR3 region has the DNA TGTGCCAGTAGTATGGGCAGAGCCTATGGCTACACCTTC.

This clone was seen once. This chain's CDR3 is CASSQEISGRSYEQYF. CDR3 sequence (DNA): TGCGCCAGCAGCCAAGAGATTAGCGGGCGCTCCTACGAGCAGTACTTC. The J gene is TRBJ2-7, the V gene TRBV4-1, with 7 bases matching TRBD2. The CDR3 consists of 16 residues. Germline CDR1 is MGHRA and CDR2 is YSYEKL. V gave up 0 bases and J gave up 0 bases; unmatched junction bases: 5.

This clone was recorded only once. The chain joins TRBV28 to TRBJ1-2; a weak D match, TRBD1 (5 bases). Germline-derived CDR1 and CDR2 are MDHEN and SYDVKM. CDR3 size: 17 residues. The ends were cut back, 5 bases at V and 7 bases at J, with 26 bases in the middle. The CDR3 region has the DNA TGTGCCAGCAGTCCCCCGGTGGGGCCCTCGGAGTTTGGTGGCTACACCTTC. As protein: CASSPPVGPSEFGGYTF.

This chain connects TRBV13 to TRBJ1-5; 7 bases are shared with TRBD1. J lost 1 base, V lost 5 bases, and 8 bases had no gene match. There are 16 residues in the CDR3. Germline loops: CDR1 PRHDT, CDR2 FYEKMQ (reference sequence). The CDR3 reads CASSEKGGASNQPQHF. The CDR3 coding sequence is TGTGCCAGCAGCGAAAAAGGGGGCGCGAGCAATCAGCCCCAGCATTTT.

The chain carries TRBV4-2 and TRBJ1-1, with TRBD1 identical over 7 bases. The germline V gene encodes CDR1 LGHNA and CDR2 YNFKEQ. This CDR3 spans 15 amino acids. The V and J ends lost 1 base and 8 bases, in that order; junction bases with no gene match: 10. In DNA form, the CDR3 reads TGTGCCAGCAGCCAAGCTCCGAACAGGGGAGCAGAAGCTTTCTTT. Protein: CASSQAPNRGAEAFF.

The CDR3 DNA reads as TGTGCCAGCAGTCGAAGGACAGGGGCGATTAGCAATCAGCCCCAGCATTTT. This translates into CASSRRTGAISNQPQHF. V is TRBV27 and J is TRBJ1-5; 9 bases map to TRBD1. The CDR3 consists of 17 residues. Trimming took 5 bases from V and 0 from J; bases not matched to a gene: 8. Germline CDR1 MNHEY, CDR2 SMNVEV (reference sequence).

The V gene is TRBV12-5, the J gene TRBJ1-2; TRBD1 matches 8 bases. Trimming removed 3 bases from V and 4 bases from J; junction bases left unmatched: 1. CDR3 length equals 13 residues. CDR1 is LGHNT, CDR2 FRNRAP, per germline. The CDR3 nucleotides read TGTGCTAGTGGTTTAGGACAGGGCTATGGCTACACCTTC. Residues: CASGLGQGYGYTF.

The chain carries TRBV2 and TRBJ2-1; 8 bases match TRBD1. V dropped 3 bases and J dropped 1; count of bases not matched to a gene: 2. The germline CDR1 and CDR2 sequences are SNHLY and FYNNEI. The CDR3 sequence is 15 residues long. The CDR3 DNA reads as TGTGCCAGCAGTGATAACAGGGGGTCCTACAATGAGCAGTTCTTC. Amino acid sequence: CASSDNRGSYNEQFF.

The chain employs TRBV7-3 and TRBJ2-2; 7 bases map to TRBD1. CDR3 length: 17 residues. J gave up 2 bases and V 5 bases, and 11 bases lay outside the gene matches. Germline CDR1 and CDR2: SGHTA and FQGTGA. The CDR3 loop is CASSPRQGRLNTGELFF. CDR3 nucleotides: TGTGCCAGCAGCCCGCGACAGGGTAGACTTAACACCGGGGAGCTGTTTTTT.

This clone appeared a single time. This chain links TRBV18 with TRBJ1-4; no definite D call. Germline CDR1 reads KGHSH; CDR2 reads LQKENI. Trimming took 6 bases from V and 0 from J, leaving 14 bases between them. The CDR3 extends over 16 amino acids. The CDR3 nucleotides are TGTGCCAGCTCCCTTAGCAGCCATGCAACTAATGAAAAACTGTTTTTT. As protein: CASSLSSHATNEKLFF. The variable domain in full, with the rest retrieved from reference TRBV18 and TRBJ1-4, is NAGVMQNPRHLVRRRGQEARLRCSPMKGHSHVYWYRQLPEEGLKFMVYLQKENIIDESGMPKERFSAEFPKEGPSILRIQQVVRGDSAAYFCASSLSSHATNEKLFFGSGTQLSVL.

The chain employs TRBV7-9 and TRBJ2-3; perhaps TRBD2 as D (6 bases). Germline V gives CDR1 SEHNR, CDR2 FQNEAQ (reference sequence). The length of the CDR3 is 16 residues. V lost 1 base, J lost 4 bases, and 15 bases lay in between. DNA of the CDR3: TGTGCCAGCAGCTTAGTGGTAGCGGCCAGGGCAGATACGCAGTATTTT. Protein: CASSLVVAARADTQYF.

The chain links TRBV9 to TRBJ1-4, with D perhaps TRBD1 (6 bases). This CDR3 spans 16 amino acids. Germline assignment: CDR1 SGDLS and CDR2 YYNGEE. V was shortened by 2 bases and J by 7 bases, with 18 bases between the two germline ends. CDR3 nucleotide sequence: TGTGCCAGCAGCGTTGGGGGCGCGACGGATCCTGAAAAACTGTTTTTT. This encodes CASSVGGATDPEKLFF.

The chain combines TRBV5-5 with TRBJ2-7, with D hard to call. V lost 2 bases, J lost 0 bases, and 9 bases lay in between. In germline, CDR1 is SGHKS, CDR2 YYEKEE (reference sequence). The CDR3 runs to 14 residues. The CDR3 DNA is TGTGCCAGCAGCTTTCGGTTTAGCTCCTACGAGCAGTACTTC. Translating gives CASSFRFSSYEQYF.

This clone was seen once. The V and J genes are TRBV7-9 and TRBJ2-2, with unresolved D. CDR1 is SEHNR and CDR2 is FQNEAQ in the germline V gene (reference sequence). Trimming shortened V by 0 bases and J by 0 bases, and 11 bases separated the two germline ends. This CDR3 has 17 amino acids. This chain's CDR3 is CASSLAERPPNTGELFF. As DNA, the CDR3 is TGTGCCAGCAGCTTAGCAGAGCGACCCCCGAACACCGGGGAGCTGTTTTTT. The full variable domain, in which reference TRBV7-9 and TRBJ2-2 provide the parts outside the CDR3, is DTGVSQNPRHKITKRGQNVTFRCDPISEHNRLYWYRQTLGQGPEFLTYFQNEAQLEKSRLLSDRFSAERPKGSFSTLEIQRTEQGDSAMYLCASSLAERPPNTGELFFGEGSRLTVL.

V is TRBV6-5 and J is TRBJ2-1, with D perhaps matching TRBD2 (6 bases). The CDR3 length is 15 residues. Germline V CDR1 and CDR2: MNHEY, SVGAGI. V was cut by 0 bases and J by 7 bases, with 13 bases left in between. CDR3 sequence: CASSYSWRAGNEQFF. The CDR3 DNA follows: TGTGCCAGCAGTTACTCCTGGAGGGCCGGGAATGAGCAGTTCTTC.